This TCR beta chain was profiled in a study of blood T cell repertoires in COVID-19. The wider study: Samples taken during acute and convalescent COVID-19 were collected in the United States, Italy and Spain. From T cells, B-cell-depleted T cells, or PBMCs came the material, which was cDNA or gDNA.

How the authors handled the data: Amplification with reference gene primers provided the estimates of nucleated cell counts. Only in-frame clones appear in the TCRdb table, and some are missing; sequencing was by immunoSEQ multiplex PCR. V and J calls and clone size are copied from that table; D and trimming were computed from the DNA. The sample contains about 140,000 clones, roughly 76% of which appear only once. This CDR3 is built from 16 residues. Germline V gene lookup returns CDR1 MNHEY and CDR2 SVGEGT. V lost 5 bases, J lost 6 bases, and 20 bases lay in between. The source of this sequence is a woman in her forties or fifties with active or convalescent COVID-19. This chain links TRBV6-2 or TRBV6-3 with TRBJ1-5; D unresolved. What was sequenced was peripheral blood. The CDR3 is CASSIFGVGAGQPQHF. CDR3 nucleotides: TGTGCCAGCAGTATCTTCGGTGTGGGCGCGGGTCAGCCCCAGCATTTT.